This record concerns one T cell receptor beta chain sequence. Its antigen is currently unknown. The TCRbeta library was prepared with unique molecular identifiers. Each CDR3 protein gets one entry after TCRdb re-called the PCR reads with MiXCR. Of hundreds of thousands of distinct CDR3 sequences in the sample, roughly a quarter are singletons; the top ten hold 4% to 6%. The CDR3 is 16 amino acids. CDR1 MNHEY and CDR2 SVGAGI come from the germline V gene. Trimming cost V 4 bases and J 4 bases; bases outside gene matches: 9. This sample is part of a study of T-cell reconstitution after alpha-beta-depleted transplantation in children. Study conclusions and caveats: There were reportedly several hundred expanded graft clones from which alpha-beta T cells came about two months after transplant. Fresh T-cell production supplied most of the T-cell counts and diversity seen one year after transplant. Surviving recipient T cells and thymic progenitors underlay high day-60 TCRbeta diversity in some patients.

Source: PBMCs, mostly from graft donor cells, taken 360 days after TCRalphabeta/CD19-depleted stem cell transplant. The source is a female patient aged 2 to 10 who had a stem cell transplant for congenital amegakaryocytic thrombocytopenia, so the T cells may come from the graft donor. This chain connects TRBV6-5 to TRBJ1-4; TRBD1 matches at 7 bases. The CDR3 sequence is CASSWDRPVLNEKLFF. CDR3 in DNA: TGTGCCAGCAGTTGGGACAGACCCGTACTTAATGAAAAACTGTTTTTT.